Below are 21 T cell receptor beta chains sequenced from a single sample in a study of early T cells in non-severe SARS-CoV-2 infection. TCRdb re-derived calls from the 5' RACE reads in MiXCR, one entry per CDR3 protein. The data show some 87,000 distinct CDR3 sequences, roughly 13% seen once. Sequenced material: whole blood. The receptor source for this set is an adult who was a healthcare worker with PCR-confirmed SARS-CoV-2 infection or an uninfected control (not recorded which).

The chain has TRBV29-1 and TRBJ1-1; D unclear. V gave up 0 bases and J gave up 4 bases, with 12 bases separating them. Germline V gives CDR1 SQVTM, CDR2 ANQGSEA. CDR3 size: 14 residues. The CDR3 loop is CSVEEHSRSTEAFF. The CDR3 DNA is TGCAGCGTTGAAGAGCACAGTAGAAGCACTGAAGCTTTCTTT.

This clonotype was counted only a few times. V and J are TRBV5-4 and TRBJ2-3, with D hard to call. This CDR3 comprises 15 residues. The V gene lost 4 bases and the J gene lost 2 bases, with 14 bases spanning the gap. CDR1 is SGHNT, CDR2 YYREEE, per germline (reference sequence). CDR3 amino acids: CASSTWTEITDTQYF. In DNA, the CDR3 is TGTGCCAGCAGCACGTGGACGGAAATCACAGATACGCAGTATTTT.

This chain joins TRBV27 and TRBJ2-3; no clear D. Deletions cut 6 bases from V and 8 bases from J, with 9 bases between. The CDR3 loop spans 11 amino acids. Germline V gene lookup returns CDR1 MNHEY and CDR2 SMNVEV (reference sequence). CDR3 DNA sequence: TGTGCCAGCAGGGAGTCGGGTACGCAGTATTTT. This sequence encodes CASRESGTQYF.

The genes are TRBV7-2 and TRBJ2-3, with D tentatively TRBD2 (5 bases). The V end lost 5 bases, the J end lost 2 bases, and 14 bases lay between the germline ends. The germline CDR1 and CDR2 sequences are SGHTA and FQGNSA. The CDR3 is 15 amino acids. The DNA for the CDR3 is TGTGCCAGCAGCCCCAAGAGGGCGTACACAGATACGCAGTATTTT. It codes for CASSPKRAYTDTQYF.

This clonotype has a handful of counts. This rearrangement joins TRBV7-2 to TRBJ2-1, with 12 bases lining up with TRBD2. The CDR3 is made up of 16 amino acids. From germline, CDR1 is SGHTA and CDR2 FQGNSA. Trimming removed 5 bases from V and 4 bases from J; junction bases left unmatched: 6. Here the CDR3 reads CASSTGLAGRYNEQFF. As DNA, the CDR3 is TGTGCCAGCAGCACAGGACTAGCGGGAAGATACAATGAGCAGTTCTTC.

In the case of this clonotype: A read error may explain this, as a much larger clone is one base away. The chain joins TRBV28 to TRBJ2-7; 9 nucleotides align to TRBD2. The CDR3 sequence is 14 residues long. CDR1 and CDR2 (germline): MDHEN, SYDVKM. The CDR3 here is CAGSFLAGDYEQYF. As DNA, the CDR3 is TGTGCCGGCAGTTTCTTAGCGGGAGATTACGAGCAGTACTTC.

This clonotype was recorded at least ten times. V is TRBV7-9 and J is TRBJ2-3; no clear D. The germline gives CDR1 SEHNR, CDR2 FQNEAQ (reference sequence). The V and J ends lost 4 bases and 6 bases respectively, with 8 bases between them. CDR3 length equals 12 residues. The CDR3 nucleotides read TGTGCCAGCAGCTCAAGCCGGGATACGCAGTATTTT. Residues: CASSSSRDTQYF. Combining the CDR3 with reference TRBV7-9 and TRBJ2-3 gives the whole variable domain DTGVSQNPRHKITKRGQNVTFRCDPISEHNRLYWYRQTLGQGPEFLTYFQNEAQLEKSRLLSDRFSAERPKGSFSTLEIQRTEQGDSAMYLCASSSSRDTQYFGPGTRLTVL.

This clonotype appeared many times. This chain uses TRBV6-4 with TRBJ2-2; 9 bases fit TRBD2. This CDR3 spans 16 amino acids. V trimming: 9 bases; J trimming: 5 bases; junction bases outside the gene matches: 13. Per the germline V gene, CDR1 is MRHNA and CDR2 is SNTAGT. For the CDR3, the DNA is TGTGCCAGTTCCCCTTACGCGGGAGGGGAAACCGGGGAGCTGTTTTTT. This translates into CASSPYAGGETGELFF.

The V call is TRBV9, the J call TRBJ2-2; D remains ambiguous. The CDR3 loop spans 15 amino acids. Germline V gives CDR1 SGDLS, CDR2 YYNGEE. Trimming removed 0 bases from V and 1 base from J, with 7 bases in between. The CDR3 bases are TGTGCCAGCAGCGTAGAGGCAAGGAACACCGGGGAGCTGTTTTTT. Translation: CASSVEARNTGELFF.

This chain joins TRBV4-3 and TRBJ2-2; D is perhaps TRBD1 (6 bases). Germline CDR1 LGHNA, CDR2 YSLEER. The CDR3 consists of 15 residues. The ends were cut back, 0 bases at V and 4 bases at J, with 9 bases in the middle. The CDR3 loop reads CASSQDPQGTGELFF. CDR3 in DNA: TGCGCCAGCAGCCAAGACCCACAGGGCACCGGGGAGCTGTTTTTT.

This clonotype was observed at least ten times. V is TRBV6-2 or TRBV6-3 and J is TRBJ2-7; D call uncertain. Germline V lookup: CDR1 MNHEY, CDR2 SVGEGT. This CDR3 is built from 13 residues. The V and J ends lost 5 bases and 0 bases respectively, with 8 bases between them. The CDR3 region is CASSNPSSYEQYF. The CDR3 DNA follows: TGTGCCAGCAGTAACCCCTCCTCCTACGAGCAGTACTTC.

In its sample, this clonotype was seen a few times. The rearrangement uses TRBV10-2 and TRBJ1-1; D is unclear. Looked up from germline, CDR1 is WSHSY and CDR2 is SAAADI. Trimming shortened V by 5 bases and J by 5 bases, and 12 bases separated the two germline ends. The CDR3 loop spans 13 amino acids. DNA of the CDR3: TGCGCCAGCAGTAAGGGAACGGGGACTGAAGCTTTCTTT. Protein sequence: CASSKGTGTEAFF.

This clonotype was recorded many times. The chain joins TRBV7-2 to TRBJ2-3; no definite D call. This CDR3 is 13 amino acids long. Trimming left V 7 bases short and J 1 base short, with 9 bases between. Germline CDR1 is SGHTA and CDR2 is FQGNSA. The CDR3 coding sequence is TGTGCCAGCACCTTGATAGGCACAGATACGCAGTATTTT. Protein sequence: CASTLIGTDTQYF.

This clonotype was picked up a small number of times. The gene calls are TRBV11-2 and TRBJ2-3; D not resolved. Per the germline V gene, CDR1 is SGHAT and CDR2 is FQNNGV. CDR3 length: 13 amino acids. Trimming stripped 4 bases from V and 2 bases from J, with 7 bases between. CDR3 amino acids: CASSYRFTDTQYF. The DNA for the CDR3 is TGTGCCAGCAGCTACCGTTTCACAGATACGCAGTATTTT.

This clonotype was seen repeatedly, ten times or more. The chain employs TRBV5-6 and TRBJ2-1; 7 bases map to TRBD2. J lost 7 bases, V lost 0 bases, and 4 bases had no gene match. This CDR3 is built from 14 residues. Germline V lookup: CDR1 SGHDT, CDR2 YYEEEE. CDR3 amino acids: CASSLGGSQNEQFF. Here the CDR3 DNA reads TGTGCCAGCAGCTTGGGCGGGAGTCAGAATGAGCAGTTCTTC.

This clonotype was picked up many times. The chain employs TRBV7-8 and TRBJ2-4, with a weak D call TRBD2 (5 bases). The ends were cut back, 5 bases at V and 2 bases at J, with 25 bases in the middle. Germline CDR1 reads SGHVS; CDR2 reads FQNEAQ. The CDR3 spans 19 residues. The CDR3 sequence is CASSLAGFGNDYPKNIQYF. The CDR3 DNA reads as TGTGCCAGCAGCCTCGCGGGTTTCGGAAACGACTATCCCAAAAACATTCAGTACTTC.

The sample holds a few counts of this clonotype. The V and J genes are TRBV9 and TRBJ2-3; D not resolved. Looked up from germline, CDR1 is SGDLS and CDR2 is YYNGEE. The length of the CDR3 is 14 residues. Trimming took off 0 bases at V and 0 bases at J, with 5 bases between the two ends. CDR3 coding DNA: TGTGCCAGCAGCGTAGGACGGAGCACAGATACGCAGTATTTT. Protein product: CASSVGRSTDTQYF.

This clonotype was found many times. The V gene is TRBV2, the J gene TRBJ2-5; 7 bases are shared with TRBD1. The CDR3 covers 14 residues. CDR1 SNHLY and CDR2 FYNNEI come from the germline V gene. V was pared by 6 bases and J by 0 bases, with 4 bases of the junction left unmatched. The DNA for the CDR3 is TGTGCCAGCAGCCTGGACAGGTACCAAGAGACCCAGTACTTC. It codes for CASSLDRYQETQYF.

This clonotype has ten or more counts. The CDR3 protein is CSASVAPERTEAFF. In DNA form, the CDR3 reads TGCAGTGCTAGTGTGGCACCCGAGCGAACTGAAGCTTTCTTT. The rearrangement joins TRBV20-1 to TRBJ1-1; D uncertain. Germline V gene lookup returns CDR1 DFQATT and CDR2 SNEGSKA (reference sequence). The V end lost 3 bases, the J end lost 5 bases, and 16 bases lay between the germline ends. The length of the CDR3 is 14 residues.

The chain recombines TRBV21-1 with TRBJ1-6. TRBV21-1 is an annotated pseudogene. The CDR3 has 18 residues. The CDR3: CASSKNRPWPAGNSPLHF. DNA for the CDR3: TGTGCCAGCAGCAAGAATCGGCCCTGGCCGGCCGGTAATTCACCCCTCCACTTT.

This clonotype showed up many times. This chain uses TRBV20-1 with TRBJ1-1; TRBD1 is a possible D gene (6 bases). The CDR3 length is 13 residues. V shed 2 bases and J shed 2 bases, with 9 bases lying between them. Germline CDR1 DFQATT, CDR2 SNEGSKA (reference sequence). CDR3 sequence (DNA): TGCAGTGCTAGAAGGGGGAGCAACACTGAAGCTTTCTTT. Translated: CSARRGSNTEAFF.